This TCR beta chain stems from a study of OX40 agonist ivuxolimab in advanced cancers. Background on the whole study: Ivuxolimab was an agonistic, fully human IgG2 monoclonal antibody directed against OX40 (CD134), a costimulatory receptor. Intravenous ivuxolimab was administered to patients every 2 weeks at six dose levels: 0.01, 0.1, 0.3, 1.5, 3 and 10 mg/kg. Among the approximately 50 dose-escalation patients, 19 had hepatocellular carcinoma, approximately 15 melanoma, 9 renal cell carcinoma and 9 head and neck cancer. In the dose-escalation cohort, approximately 82% of patients were male, and the mean age was roughly 56 years with a range of roughly 23 to 90. Prior anti-PD-1, anti-PD-L1 or anti-CTLA-4 therapy was permitted, and checkpoint inhibitors had been received by about 36% of dose-escalation patients. Partial responses were achieved by three dose-escalation patients, of whom one had hepatocellular carcinoma and two had cutaneous melanoma. The point of sequencing TCRbeta in the periphery was to test whether ivuxolimab changed TCR sequence diversity and drove clonal T-cell expansion. The paper describes the monotherapy dose-escalation part (N of about 47 patients) of the phase I trial of ivuxolimab.

Comments on this clone: There is no known antigen for this receptor. No base-level quality is on record; no much larger clone is a single base apart.

CDR1 and CDR2 are read off the germline V gene as MGHDK and SYGVNS. The trim is 0 bases for V and 8 bases for J, with a gap of 10 bases between the germline ends. The CDR3 runs 13 residues from the cysteine to the phenylalanine. The CDR3 DNA has 39 bases and is translated from base 1. The trial excluded patients who had a history of autoimmune disease or were on systemic immunosuppression. In every dose cohort, peripheral blood was drawn for TCR sequencing at baseline, cycle 4 day 1, and cycle 7 day 1. Samples came from an open-label, multicenter, first-in-human phase I dose-escalation trial of ivuxolimab. The trial enrolled adults with locally advanced or metastatic head and neck squamous cell, hepatocellular, melanoma or renal cell carcinoma. Before TCR sequencing, CD4+ T cells and CD8+ T cells from peripheral blood were sorted into separate populations. Paper-wide results and their limitations: Low levels of normalized T-cell clonal expansion were also shown by some nonresponding patients. Antigen specificity was not determined for the clonally expanded peripheral T cells. After ivuxolimab, expanded clones were on average more numerous among CD8+ T cells than among CD4+ T cells. In partial responders in the 0.1-3.0 mg/kg groups, normalized peripheral clonal expansion was found to be among the lowest, especially among CD8+ T cells. At doses from 0.1 to 3.0 mg/kg, clonal expansion was seen in both CD4+ and CD8+ blood T cells between baseline and week 6.

For sequencing of the TCRbeta CDR3 region, genomic DNA was extracted from the sorted cells. The immunoSEQ Assay was used for sequencing of TCRbeta CDR3 regions. This immuneACCESS table, as held by TCRdb, lists in-frame sequences with V and J called but not all clones. Of the missing ones, under half trace to an unresolved V gene in checked studies; the others have no known cause. For this sample there are more than 70,000 clones; approximately 94% appear just once. Roughly an eighth of the sample belongs to the ten largest clones. The chain links TRBV25-1 with TRBJ1-2, with TRBD1 perhaps the D gene, on 5 matching bases. The material was CD4+ or CD8+ T cells sorted from blood, obtained in a trial of the OX40 agonist ivuxolimab. The sequence was collected from an adult with an advanced solid tumor such as melanoma, head and neck, liver or kidney cancer. The CDR3 here reads CASSEYPRVGYTF. The sequence in DNA is TGTGCCAGCAGTGAATATCCCAGGGTGGGCTACACCTTC.